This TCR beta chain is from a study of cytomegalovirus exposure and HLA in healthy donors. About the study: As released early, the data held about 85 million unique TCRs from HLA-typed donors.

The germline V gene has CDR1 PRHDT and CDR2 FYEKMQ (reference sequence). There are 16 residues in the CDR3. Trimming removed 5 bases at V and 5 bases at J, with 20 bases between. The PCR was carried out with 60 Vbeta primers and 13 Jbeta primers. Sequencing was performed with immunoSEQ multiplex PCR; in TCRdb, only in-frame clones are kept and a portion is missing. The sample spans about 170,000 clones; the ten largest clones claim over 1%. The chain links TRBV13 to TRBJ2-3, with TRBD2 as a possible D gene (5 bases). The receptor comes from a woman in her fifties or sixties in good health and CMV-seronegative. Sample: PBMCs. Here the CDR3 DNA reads TGTGCCAGCAGCCCTCCTTCGTGGGAAGAGGGAGATACGCAGTATTTT. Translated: CASSPPSWEEGDTQYF.